What follows are 13 T cell receptor beta chains derived from one specimen sequenced in a study of OX40 agonist ivuxolimab in advanced cancers. Using immunoSEQ multiplex PCR, the repertoire was profiled, and TCRdb retains in-frame clones only, with some absent. The profile covers fewer than 80,000 clones, with 65% to 90% appearing a single time and approximately 0.75% taken by the ten largest. This material consisted of CD4+ or CD8+ T cells sorted from blood, taken in a trial of the OX40 agonist ivuxolimab. These receptors were collected from an adult with an advanced solid tumor such as melanoma, head and neck, liver or kidney cancer.

Written as DNA, the CDR3 is TGTGCCTGGAGTGTAGGGACAGGGAGGGGAGATACGCAGTATTTT. Amino acid sequence: CAWSVGTGRGDTQYF. The chain carries TRBV30 and TRBJ2-3; 9 bases line up with TRBD1. V lost 0 bases to trimming and J lost 5 bases; unmatched junction nucleotides: 6. The germline gives CDR1 GTSNPN, CDR2 SVGIG (reference sequence). The CDR3 sequence is 15 residues long.

The CDR3 DNA sequence: TGTGCCAGCAGCCCCCTAGGGAAATACGAGCAGTACTTC. This gives the protein CASSPLGKYEQYF. The chain joins TRBV5-4 to TRBJ2-7, with D unresolved. CDR1 is SGHNT, CDR2 YYREEE, per germline (reference sequence). CDR3 size: 13 residues. Trimming left V 4 bases short and J 4 bases short, with 12 bases between.

By its share, this clone is medium-sized. The chain has TRBV19 and TRBJ2-7, with D hard to call. Germline CDR1 is LNHDA and CDR2 is SQIVND (reference sequence). The V end was cut by 4 bases, the J end by 6 bases, with 10 bases between. This CDR3 contains 12 residues. CDR3 amino acids: CASSNPIGEQYF. CDR3 bases: TGTGCCAGTAGTAATCCGATAGGCGAGCAGTACTTC.

The rearrangement uses TRBV11-2 and TRBJ1-2; possible D gene TRBD1, 5 bases. The germline V gene has CDR1 SGHAT and CDR2 FQNNGV. Trimming took 0 bases from V and 4 from J, leaving 9 bases between them. The CDR3 length is 14 residues. The CDR3 bases are TGTGCCAGCAGCTTAGAGGCAGGGAGCTATGGCTACACCTTC. Protein sequence: CASSLEAGSYGYTF.

V usage is TRBV2 and J usage is TRBJ1-3; no firm D call. The germline V gene encodes CDR1 SNHLY and CDR2 FYNNEI. The V gene lost 4 bases and the J gene lost 5 bases, with 3 bases spanning the gap. The CDR3 has 11 amino acids. CDR3 DNA sequence: TGTGCCAGCAGTGCTCGAAACACCATATATTTT. It yields the protein CASSARNTIYF.

The CDR3 nucleotides are TGCGCCAGCAGCCAAGATCTGAGAGCGGGGGGGATCAATGAGCAGTTCTTC. It encodes CASSQDLRAGGINEQFF. This sequence joins TRBV4-3 and TRBJ2-1; TRBD2 matches 10 bases. V lost 0 bases and J lost 6; bases outside the gene matches: 8. This CDR3 is built from 17 residues. The germline V gene has CDR1 LGHNA and CDR2 YSLEER.

In its sample, this clone was seen many times. This rearrangement joins TRBV25-1 to TRBJ1-4; D gene uncertain. The CDR3 loop spans 14 amino acids. The germline CDR1 and CDR2 sequences are MGHDK and SYGVNS. V lost 3 bases and J lost 5, with 10 bases in between. This chain's CDR3 is CASSDLEGNEKLFF. The CDR3 bases are TGTGCCAGCAGTGATCTGGAGGGAAATGAAAAACTGTTTTTT.

The chain joins TRBV4-3 to TRBJ2-5; tentatively, D is TRBD1 or TRBD2 (6 bases each). Germline V lookup: CDR1 LGHNA, CDR2 YSLEER. Trimming stripped 0 bases from V and 5 bases from J, with 16 bases between. This CDR3 comprises 16 residues. Written as DNA, the CDR3 is TGCGCCAGCAGCCAAGAGGGTAGGGGGGCGTGGGAGACCCAGTACTTC. Encoded protein: CASSQEGRGAWETQYF.

The chain links TRBV2 to TRBJ2-1; 10 positions agree with TRBD2. Germline V CDR1 and CDR2: SNHLY, FYNNEI. V lost 6 bases to trimming and J lost 8 bases; unmatched junction nucleotides: 10. The CDR3 has 15 amino acids. The CDR3 here is CASSGSSGSRDEQFF. The CDR3, as DNA: TGTGCCAGCAGCGGATCTAGCGGGAGTAGGGATGAGCAGTTCTTC.

The chain links TRBV30 to TRBJ1-1; D is unclear. The CDR3 contains 13 residues. V lost 0 bases and J lost 1, with 6 bases in between. Germline assignment: CDR1 GTSNPN and CDR2 SVGIG (reference sequence). The chain's CDR3 is CAWSVQPNTEAFF. Written as DNA, the CDR3 is TGTGCCTGGAGTGTCCAGCCGAACACTGAAGCTTTCTTT.

This clone was recorded only once. The CDR3 region has the DNA TGTGCCAGCAAGGGCCCAAGGGGAAAACTGTTTTTT. Translation: CASKGPRGKLFF. This chain connects TRBV2 to TRBJ1-4; a possible D gene is TRBD1 (5 bases). V shed 7 bases and J shed 10 bases, with 13 bases lying between them. Looked up from germline, CDR1 is SNHLY and CDR2 is FYNNEI. This CDR3 is built from 12 residues.

This clone was seen once. This chain connects TRBV6-1 to TRBJ2-7, with a possible D match to TRBD1 (5 bases). This CDR3 spans 14 amino acids. The germline V gene encodes CDR1 MNHNS and CDR2 SASEGT. Trimming cost V 6 bases and J 2 bases, with 14 bases left between them. The CDR3 spells CASRSRGAPYEQYF. The CDR3 DNA sequence: TGTGCCAGCAGAAGCCGTGGGGCTCCCTACGAGCAGTACTTC.

This clone was seen a single time. The chain uses TRBV27 and TRBJ2-1; TRBD1 might be the D (6 bases). Trimming took 3 bases from V and 0 from J, leaving 9 bases between them. Germline CDR1 is MNHEY and CDR2 is SMNVEV (reference sequence). The CDR3 totals 15 residues. The CDR3 DNA reads as TGTGCCAGCAGTTTTAGGGGGAGCTCCTACAATGAGCAGTTCTTC. It encodes CASSFRGSSYNEQFF.